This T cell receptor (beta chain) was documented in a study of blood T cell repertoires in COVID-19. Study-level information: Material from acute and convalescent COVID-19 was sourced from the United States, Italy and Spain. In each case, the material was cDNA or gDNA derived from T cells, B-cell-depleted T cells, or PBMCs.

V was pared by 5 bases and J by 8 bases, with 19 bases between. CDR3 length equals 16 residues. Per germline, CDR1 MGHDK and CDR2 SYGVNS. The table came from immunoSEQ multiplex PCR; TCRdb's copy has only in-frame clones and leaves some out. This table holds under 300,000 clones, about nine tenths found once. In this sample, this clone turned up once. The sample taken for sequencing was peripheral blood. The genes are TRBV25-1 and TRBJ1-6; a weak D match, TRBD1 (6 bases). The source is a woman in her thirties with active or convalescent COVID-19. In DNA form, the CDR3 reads TGTGCCAGCAGTTCCCCGACAGGATTCTTCGATTCACCCCTCCACTTT. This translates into CASSSPTGFFDSPLHF.